A single sample is the source of the 29 T cell receptor beta chains below, sequenced in a study of blood T cell repertoires in COVID-19. Clones were read by immunoSEQ multiplex PCR, and TCRdb kept only the in-frame ones, dropping some. The sample shows approximately 200,000 clones, 70% to 80% of them seen only once. The sample was peripheral blood. The origin of the receptors is a woman in her thirties or forties with COVID-19, enrolled during active disease.

J is TRBJ1-1 and V is TRBV5-1; D possibly corresponds to TRBD1 (5 bases). The V gene's germline CDR1 is SGHRS and CDR2 YFSETQ. The CDR3 length is 15 residues. V was cut by 1 base and J by 3 bases, with 13 bases left in between. The chain's CDR3 is CASSLMQGRYTEAFF. The CDR3 DNA sequence: TGCGCCAGCAGCTTGATGCAGGGCCGCTACACTGAAGCTTTCTTT.

The chain links TRBV19 to TRBJ2-1, with 13 bases lining up with TRBD2. Germline values: CDR1 LNHDA, CDR2 SQIVND (reference sequence). The trim removed 5 bases at V and 7 bases at J, leaving 2 bases unmatched. The CDR3 totals 14 residues. The CDR3 DNA reads as TGTGCCAGTAGTGGACTAGCGGGGGTGAATGAGCAGTTCTTC. Protein sequence: CASSGLAGVNEQFF.

The chain carries TRBV5-1 and TRBJ2-2; perhaps TRBD2 as D (6 bases). The germline V and J ends were trimmed by 0 bases and 4 bases, with 7 bases remaining between them. Germline V CDR1 and CDR2: SGHRS, YFSETQ. This CDR3 spans 14 amino acids. The CDR3 DNA reads as TGCGCCAGCAGCTTGGGGGACTTCACCGGGGAGCTGTTTTTT. Encoded protein: CASSLGDFTGELFF.

This sequence joins TRBV3-1 (or the pseudogene TRBV3-2) and TRBJ1-3; D is ambiguous. The V end was cut by 0 bases, the J end by 8 bases, with 5 bases between. The germline V gene has CDR1 LGHDT and CDR2 YNNKEL (reference sequence). The CDR3 length is 12 residues. CDR3 protein: CASSQEADTIYF. As DNA, the CDR3 is TGTGCCAGCAGCCAAGAGGCAGACACCATATATTTT.

The V call is TRBV5-1, the J call TRBJ2-7, with TRBD2 matching over 8 bases. Looked up from germline, CDR1 is SGHRS and CDR2 is YFSETQ. The V segment lost 0 bases and the J segment 4 bases; nucleotides outside the gene matches: 9. This CDR3 contains 16 residues. CDR3 nucleotides: TGCGCCAGCAGCTTGGTCCTCGGGACTAGTAAGTACGAGCAGTACTTC. It translates to CASSLVLGTSKYEQYF. The entire variable domain, with the rest obtained from reference TRBV5-1 and TRBJ2-7, is as follows: KAGVTQTPRYLIKTRGQQVTLSCSPISGHRSVSWYQQTPGQGLQFLFEYFSETQRNKGNFPGRFSGRQFSNSRSEMNVSTLELGDSALYLCASSLVLGTSKYEQYFGPGTRLTVT.

V and J are TRBV6-5 and TRBJ2-7; TRBD1 aligns across 7 bases. This CDR3 has 15 amino acids. CDR1 is MNHEY, CDR2 SVGAGI, per germline. V lost 6 bases, J lost 0 bases, and 8 bases stayed unmatched. The CDR3 sequence: CASRHGTVSSYEQYF. For the CDR3, the DNA is TGTGCCAGCAGACACGGGACAGTCTCCTCCTACGAGCAGTACTTC.

This sequence joins TRBV5-1 and TRBJ2-1; 9 bases are shared with TRBD1. V trimming: 4 bases; J trimming: 8 bases; junction bases outside the gene matches: 7. CDR1 and CDR2 (germline): SGHRS, YFSETQ. This CDR3 spans 14 amino acids. The CDR3 nucleotides are TGCGCCAGCAGCCCCGGACAGGGGAGGGATGAGCAGTTCTTC. This codes for CASSPGQGRDEQFF.

CDR3 loop: CASSLTGTSIETQYF. As DNA, the CDR3 is TGTGCCAGCAGCTTAACGGGGACTAGTATAGAGACCCAGTACTTC. The chain carries TRBV7-3 and TRBJ2-5; TRBD2 aligns across 8 bases. With 0 bases clipped from V and 4 bases from J, the junction kept 4 bases outside the gene matches. The length of the CDR3 is 15 residues. Germline CDR1 SGHTA, CDR2 FQGTGA.

This clone was observed a handful of times. The chain carries TRBV5-4 and TRBJ1-4; D uncertain. This CDR3 comprises 14 residues. Per germline, CDR1 SGHNT and CDR2 YYREEE (reference sequence). V lost 0 bases to trimming and J lost 5 bases, with 8 bases between them. CDR3 loop: CASSLDSPNEKLFF. CDR3 in DNA: TGTGCCAGCAGCTTGGACAGCCCGAATGAAAAACTGTTTTTT.

The chain recombines TRBV9 with TRBJ1-2; D gene unclear. Trimming removed 3 bases at V and 4 bases at J, with 13 bases between. CDR1 and CDR2 (germline): SGDLS, YYNGEE. CDR3 length: 14 residues. The CDR3 DNA sequence: TGTGCCAGCAGCGAGGGAGGTGATAGCTATGGCTACACCTTC. It translates to CASSEGGDSYGYTF.

This chain links TRBV3-1 (or the pseudogene TRBV3-2) with TRBJ1-4, with D tentatively TRBD1 (6 bases). The germline V gene has CDR1 LGHDT and CDR2 YNNKEL (reference sequence). The CDR3 extends over 16 amino acids. With 4 bases removed from V and 0 bases from J, the gap between germline ends came to 12 bases. CDR3 protein: CASSPLDSATNEKLFF. In DNA, the CDR3 is TGTGCCAGCAGCCCCCTGGACAGCGCAACTAATGAAAAACTGTTTTTT.

The J gene is TRBJ2-7, the V gene TRBV7-6, with 8 bases lining up with TRBD1. V shed 5 bases and J 3 bases; nucleotides not matched to a gene: 9. Germline CDR1 reads SGHVS; CDR2 reads FNYEAQ. CDR3 length equals 15 residues. As DNA, the CDR3 is TGTGCCAGCAGCCCCGGACAGGGATTTGGCTACGAGCAGTACTTC. Translating gives CASSPGQGFGYEQYF.

This clone appeared a few times. The rearrangement links TRBV3-1 (or the pseudogene TRBV3-2) to TRBJ1-6, with TRBD1 as a possible D gene (5 bases). The CDR3 runs 14 residues. V lost 3 bases and J lost 9, with 12 bases in between. Germline V gene sequence: CDR1 LGHDT, CDR2 YNNKEL (reference sequence). The DNA for the CDR3 is TGTGCCAGCAGCCATCTATTGGGACTTTCACCCCTCCACTTT. Protein: CASSHLLGLSPLHF.

The rearrangement links TRBV7-3 to TRBJ2-1; tentatively, D is TRBD1 (6 bases). CDR1 and CDR2 from the germline V gene are SGHTA and FQGTGA. Trimming left V 1 base short and J 4 bases short, with 11 bases between. CDR3 length: 15 residues. CDR3 DNA: TGTGCCAGCAGCTTAAGCCAGCAGGGGTACAATGAGCAGTTCTTC. Protein: CASSLSQQGYNEQFF.

This clone was seen a single time. This sequence joins TRBV19 and TRBJ1-1; tentative D call: TRBD1 (5 bases). CDR1 is LNHDA and CDR2 is SQIVND in the germline V gene (reference sequence). This CDR3 is 14 amino acids long. V was shortened by 0 bases and J by 4 bases, with 9 bases between the two germline ends. The CDR3 protein is CASSIEEGLTEAFF. Written as DNA, the CDR3 is TGTGCCAGTAGTATAGAGGAGGGGCTCACTGAAGCTTTCTTT.

The chain carries TRBV25-1 and TRBJ1-4, with D perhaps matching TRBD1 (6 bases). Looked up from germline, CDR1 is MGHDK and CDR2 is SYGVNS. The CDR3 contains 15 residues. Trimming removed 4 bases at V and 3 bases at J, with 12 bases between. The CDR3 protein is CASSVLGAANEKLFF. CDR3 DNA: TGTGCCAGCAGTGTGTTGGGGGCAGCTAATGAAAAACTGTTTTTT.

The chain uses TRBV4-1 and TRBJ2-5; 8 bases match TRBD1. Trimming at V came to 4 bases and at J to 5 bases, leaving 6 bases not matched to a gene. CDR1 MGHRA and CDR2 YSYEKL come from the germline V gene. This CDR3 comprises 14 residues. The CDR3 nucleotides read TGCGCCAGCAGCCCGGGACAGGTGCTGGAGACCCAGTACTTC. It specifies CASSPGQVLETQYF.

The V call is TRBV4-1, the J call TRBJ2-3; 9 positions agree with TRBD2. Germline-derived CDR1 and CDR2 are MGHRA and YSYEKL. The CDR3 extends over 17 amino acids. Losses at the gene ends were 2 bases for V and 2 bases for J; bases not matched to a gene: 8. The CDR3 region has the DNA TGCGCCAGCAGCCAAAGCAGCGGGAGGAGCCACACAGATACGCAGTATTTT. Its translation: CASSQSSGRSHTDTQYF.

This clone showed up just a few times. The chain combines TRBV2 with TRBJ2-1; tentative D call: TRBD1 (7 bases). Germline V CDR1 and CDR2: SNHLY, FYNNEI. This CDR3 comprises 14 residues. V lost 6 bases, J lost 4 bases, and 13 bases lay in between. This CDR3 reads CASSQGGEYNEQFF. The CDR3 coding sequence is TGTGCCAGCAGCCAGGGGGGCGAGTACAATGAGCAGTTCTTC.

V usage is TRBV4-1 and J usage is TRBJ2-7, with D tentatively TRBD2 (5 bases). CDR1 is MGHRA and CDR2 is YSYEKL in the germline V gene. The CDR3 consists of 15 residues. Deletions cut 0 bases from V and 7 bases from J, with 16 bases between. The CDR3 nucleotides are TGCGCCAGCAGCCAAGATAAGGGAGTGGTGGGAGAGCAGTACTTC. This codes for CASSQDKGVVGEQYF.

In this sample, this clone turned up a few times. This chain uses TRBV19 with TRBJ1-1; 8 positions agree with TRBD1. CDR3 size: 18 residues. The V segment lost 0 bases and the J segment 3 bases; nucleotides outside the gene matches: 12. CDR1 LNHDA and CDR2 SQIVND come from the germline V gene (reference sequence). CDR3 residues: CASSIDPGTQGAYTEAFF. In DNA form, the CDR3 reads TGTGCCAGTAGTATAGACCCGGGAACTCAGGGGGCCTACACTGAAGCTTTCTTT. The variable domain in full, with the rest retrieved from reference TRBV19 and TRBJ1-1, is DGGITQSPKYLFRKEGQNVTLSCEQNLNHDAMYWYRQDPGQGLRLIYYSQIVNDFQKGDIAEGYSVSREKKESFPLTVTSAQKNPTAFYLCASSIDPGTQGAYTEAFFGQGTRLTVV.

The CDR3 DNA follows: TGTGCCAGCTCACCAGGACAGGGCCTCTATGGCTACACCTTC. This translates into CASSPGQGLYGYTF. The chain uses TRBV18 and TRBJ1-2, with 8 bases matching TRBD1. The CDR3 is 14 amino acids. V gave up 2 bases and J gave up 4 bases; unmatched junction bases: 3. Germline CDR1 KGHSH, CDR2 LQKENI.

The rearrangement links TRBV18 to TRBJ2-3, with TRBD1 identical over 11 bases. The CDR3 is 16 amino acids. J was trimmed by 5 bases and V by 4 bases; bases with no gene match: 8. In germline, CDR1 is KGHSH, CDR2 LQKENI. CDR3 DNA sequence: TGTGCCAGCTCACAAGGGACAGGGGGAACAAAAGATACGCAGTATTTT. Protein sequence: CASSQGTGGTKDTQYF.

The rearrangement joins TRBV30 to TRBJ2-7; D call uncertain. This CDR3 is built from 12 residues. Germline V gene lookup returns CDR1 GTSNPN and CDR2 SVGIG (reference sequence). V was clipped by 2 bases and J by 2 bases, with 7 bases between them. This chain's CDR3 is CAWSPITYEQYF. CDR3 nucleotides: TGTGCCTGGAGTCCTATCACCTACGAGCAGTACTTC.

This clone came up many times. The V gene is TRBV2, the J gene TRBJ2-5, with D unclear. Per germline, CDR1 SNHLY and CDR2 FYNNEI. The CDR3 length is 17 residues. Trimming removed 5 bases from V and 2 bases from J, with 21 bases in between. The CDR3 spells CASSTGSPIVFQETQYF. In DNA form, the CDR3 reads TGTGCCAGCAGTACGGGTAGTCCGATAGTATTTCAAGAGACCCAGTACTTC.

The V and J genes are TRBV25-1 and TRBJ1-2; 7 nucleotides match TRBD1. This CDR3 spans 14 amino acids. V dropped 5 bases and J dropped 10; count of bases not matched to a gene: 13. Germline assignment: CDR1 MGHDK and CDR2 SYGVNS. In nucleotides, the CDR3 is TGTGCCAGCAGTCAAGGGGGCGGAAAGAGGTACTACACCTTC. Translation: CASSQGGGKRYYTF.

This clone was seen only once. CDR3 nucleotide sequence: TGTGCCAGTAGTCCACAGGGGGTGGGCATCGCAGATACGCAGTATTTT. Its translation is CASSPQGVGIADTQYF. The V and J genes are TRBV19 and TRBJ2-3; 8 nucleotides line up with TRBD1. CDR1 and CDR2 (germline): LNHDA, SQIVND (reference sequence). This CDR3 contains 16 residues. The ends lost 5 bases at V and 4 bases at J; junction bases unmatched: 11.

CDR3 sequence: CASSFGLAGEGAHEQFF. The CDR3, as DNA: TGCGCCAGCAGCTTTGGGTTAGCGGGAGAAGGGGCCCATGAGCAGTTCTTC. The chain uses TRBV5-1 and TRBJ2-1, with 9 positions matching TRBD2. This CDR3 has 17 residues. Germline CDR1 is SGHRS and CDR2 is YFSETQ. J was trimmed by 8 bases and V by 2 bases; bases with no gene match: 14.

The count of this clone is one. Sequence at one end of the junction differs from germline and may be a read error. The gene calls are TRBV5-1 and TRBJ1-2; TRBD1 agrees at 8 bases. CDR3 length equals 14 residues. CDR1 is SGHRS and CDR2 is YFSETQ in the germline V gene. The CDR3 sequence is CVSSLSDRVEGYTF. CDR3 sequence (DNA): TGCGTCAGCAGCTTGTCGGACAGGGTGGAGGGCTACACCTTC. Using reference TRBV5-1 and TRBJ1-2 for the parts outside the CDR3, the full variable domain is KAGVTQTPRYLIKTRGQQVTLSCSPISGHRSVSWYQQTPGQGLQFLFEYFSETQRNKGNFPGRFSGRQFSNSRSEMNVSTLELGDSALYLCVSSLSDRVEGYTFGSGTRLTVV.